Listed below are T cell receptor beta chains from one sample, sequenced in a study of shared clonotypes between healthy human individuals. Repertoires were generated with immunoSEQ multiplex PCR, while TCRdb's copy carries only in-frame clones and drops some. Here the sample spans millions of clones, just over 90% being singletons. Sequenced sample: naive CD4+ T cells sorted from blood. These TCRs come from a man younger than 35 in good health. CDR3s include the opening cysteine and the closing phenylalanine or tryptophan. A D gene is named only where the DNA matches it firmly. A clone size is listed for some rows: how often the clone was seen (once, few, many), or a class if it is expanded.

size	V	J	D	length	DNA	CDR3
-	TRBV28	TRBJ1-2	-	14	TGTGCCAGCAGTTTACAGAGGGGGAACTATGGCTACACCTTC	CASSLQRGNYGYTF
-	TRBV5-1	TRBJ2-1	TRBD2	14	TGCGCCAGCAGCTTAGGCGGGAGTTTCAATGAGCAGTTCTTC	CASSLGGSFNEQFF
-	TRBV29-1	TRBJ2-7	TRBD1	13	TGCAGCCTTTTCGGACAGGCTATCTACGAGCAGTACTTC	CSLFGQAIYEQYF
-	TRBV27	TRBJ1-5	TRBD1	15	TGTGCCAGCAGCCCCGGGACAGGGGGAAGGCAGCCCCAGCATTTT	CASSPGTGGRQPQHF
-	TRBV19	TRBJ1-5	TRBD1	15	TGTGCCAGTAGTTCGACAGGGGCCGGCAATCAGCCCCAGCATTTT	CASSSTGAGNQPQHF
-	TRBV7-9	TRBJ2-3	TRBD1	15	TGTGCCAGCAGCTTAGATGGGGACAGGGCGGATACGCAGTATTTT	CASSLDGDRADTQYF
-	TRBV5-1	TRBJ1-2	-	14	TGCGCCAGCAGCGATGGACAGCGCGCCTATGGCTACACCTTC	CASSDGQRAYGYTF
few	TRBV28	TRBJ1-4	-	13	TGTGCCAGCAGTTTATCCGGCGGCTACCTTCCCCGTTTT	CASSLSGGYLPRF
-	TRBV2	TRBJ1-1	-	12	TGTGCCAGCAGTGAGCTGGACACTGAAGCTTTCTTT	CASSELDTEAFF
-	TRBV9	TRBJ2-7	TRBD2	15	TGTGCCAGCAGCGTAGCTAGCGGGGGTTCCTACGAGCAGTACTTC	CASSVASGGSYEQYF
once	TRBV5-1	TRBJ2-5	TRBD2	16	TGCGCCAGCAGGGGACTAGCGGGGGGGCGGCAAGAGACCCAGTACTTC	CASRGLAGGRQETQYF
few	TRBV5-6	TRBJ2-2	TRBD1	16	TGTGCCAGCACGTCCGGGACAGGGGTAAACACCGGGGAGCTGTTTTTT	CASTSGTGVNTGELFF
-	TRBV7-2	TRBJ1-5	-	13	TGTGCCAGCAGCCTTAACATGGGTCAGCCCCAGCATTTT	CASSLNMGQPQHF
-	TRBV28	TRBJ2-3	-	12	TGTGCCAGCAGTTTACTGGCGGACAGCCAGTATTTT	CASSLLADSQYF
-	TRBV7-2	TRBJ2-5	-	12	TGTGCCAGCAGCTTAGGGGCTGAGACCCAGTACTTC	CASSLGAETQYF
-	TRBV6-6	TRBJ2-3	TRBD1	15	TGTGCCAGCAGTCCCCGGGACAGGGGCACAGATACGCAGTATTTT	CASSPRDRGTDTQYF
-	TRBV2	TRBJ1-5	-	14	TGTGCCAGAGAGGGGGGCTCAGGCAATCAGCCCCAGCATTTT	CAREGGSGNQPQHF
once	TRBV6-4	TRBJ1-1	-	20	TGTGCCAGCCAGTGCCCGGGCCAATCGTCGGCCGGGAGTAAGAACACTGAAGCTTTCTTT	CASQCPGQSSAGSKNTEAFF
-	TRBV6-1	TRBJ2-7	TRBD1	15	TGTGCCAGCAGTGCTCAGGACAGGTTCTCCTCCGAGCAGTACTTC	CASSAQDRFSSEQYF
-	TRBV4-3	TRBJ2-6	-	19	TGCGCCAGCAGCTTGCGAAGGGGACTTGGGGACTCTGGGGCCAACGTCCTGACTTTC	CASSLRRGLGDSGANVLTF
-	TRBV10-3	TRBJ1-2	-	19	TGTGCCATCAGTGAGTCGGGGGGAAAGGGCCCCGGACCCAACTATGGCTACACCTTC	CAISESGGKGPGPNYGYTF
once	TRBV6-1	TRBJ2-7	TRBD1	14	TGTGCCAGCAGTCTAACGGGACAGTCCTACGAGCAGTACTTC	CASSLTGQSYEQYF
-	TRBV9	TRBJ2-5	-	15	TGTGCCAGCAGCCCGGCGGGACGCATTCAAGAGACCCAGTACTTC	CASSPAGRIQETQYF
-	TRBV27	TRBJ2-7	TRBD2	15	TGTGCCAGCAGTTTTGGGGGACTAGCGGGAGGGGTGCAGTACTTC	CASSFGGLAGGVQYF
-	TRBV6-6	TRBJ2-7	TRBD2	14	TGTGCCAGCAGTCTAGCGGGAGATCCCTACGAGCAGTACTTC	CASSLAGDPYEQYF
once	TRBV28	TRBJ2-7	TRBD1	16	TGTGCCAGCAGTTGGAAAAGGGGGCTCTATACCTACGAGCAGTACTTC	CASSWKRGLYTYEQYF
once	TRBV5-4	TRBJ1-5	-	13	TGTGCCAGCAGCTTAGATAAAGCCAGGCCCCAGCATTTT	CASSLDKARPQHF
-	TRBV18	TRBJ2-3	TRBD2	14	TGTGCCAGCTCACCACAGGGGACTAGAGATACGCAGTATTTT	CASSPQGTRDTQYF
-	TRBV5-5	TRBJ2-7	-	18	TGTGCCAGCAGCTTGGAGGTAGGAAGGCGGTCTCCCTCCTACGAGCAGTACTTC	CASSLEVGRRSPSYEQYF
once	TRBV6-5	TRBJ2-5	-	15	TGTGCCAGCAGGGGACCGGGACTGGGGAAAGAGACCCAGTACTTC	CASRGPGLGKETQYF
-	TRBV2	TRBJ2-7	TRBD2	15	TGTGCCAGCTCCCTGGGACTAGCGGGAGGATACGAGCAGTACTTC	CASSLGLAGGYEQYF
-	TRBV13	TRBJ2-5	-	11	TGTGCCAGCAGCCGGGGGGAGACCCAGTACTTC	CASSRGETQYF
-	TRBV28	TRBJ2-7	TRBD1	16	TGTGCCAGCAGCCCCCACGGACAGGGGGCTTCCTACGAGCAGTACTTC	CASSPHGQGASYEQYF
-	TRBV9	TRBJ2-2	TRBD1	15	TGTGCCAGCAGCTCCCGGGACAGGGGGGCCGGGGAGCTGTTTTTT	CASSSRDRGAGELFF
-	TRBV28	TRBJ2-7	-	13	TGTGCCAGCAGTTTAGACAGCCGCTACGAGCAGTACTTC	CASSLDSRYEQYF
-	TRBV6-6	TRBJ1-5	-	13	TGTGCCAGCAGTCAATACACCAATCAGCCCCAGCATTTT	CASSQYTNQPQHF
-	TRBV29-1	TRBJ2-3	-	13	TGCAGCGCGAGGGGCAGTACCACAGATACGCAGTATTTT	CSARGSTTDTQYF
-	TRBV10-2	TRBJ2-3	TRBD2	15	TGCGCCAGCAGGCTAGCGGGGGGGGGCACAGATACGCAGTATTTT	CASRLAGGGTDTQYF
-	TRBV19	TRBJ1-4	TRBD1	14	TGTGCCAGTAGTATGGACAGGGGGCATGAAAAACTGTTTTTT	CASSMDRGHEKLFF
once	TRBV5-4	TRBJ2-1	TRBD2	17	TGTGCCAGCAGCTTGGATCAACCAGCGGGGGGCCGGGGTGAGCAGTTCTTC	CASSLDQPAGGRGEQFF
-	TRBV6-1	TRBJ2-7	TRBD2	16	TGTGCCAGCAGTGAAGTGGTCTCGGGAGGGTTCCACGAGCAGTACTTC	CASSEVVSGGFHEQYF
-	TRBV27	TRBJ2-7	TRBD1	14	TGTGCCAGCAGTCTGGGGACAGGGGGTACCGAGCAGTACTTC	CASSLGTGGTEQYF
-	TRBV11-3	TRBJ2-1	TRBD1	16	TGTGCCAGCAGCTTAGTGTCAGGGGGCGGCTACAATGAGCAGTTCTTC	CASSLVSGGGYNEQFF
-	TRBV9	TRBJ2-2	-	13	TGTGCCAGCCAAGCGGGGAACACCGGGGAGCTGTTTTTT	CASQAGNTGELFF
-	TRBV7-9	TRBJ1-1	-	15	TGTGCCAGCAGCTTAGCCGCGGGCCTGAACACTGAAGCTTTCTTT	CASSLAAGLNTEAFF
-	TRBV7-9	TRBJ2-7	-	12	TGTGCCAGCAGCCCACCTGTCTACGAGCAGTACTTC	CASSPPVYEQYF
-	TRBV7-2	TRBJ1-4	TRBD1	15	TGTGCCAGCAGCCCCGGGACAGGGGGTAATGAAAAACTGTTTTTT	CASSPGTGGNEKLFF
-	TRBV6-5	TRBJ2-3	-	15	TGTGCCAGCAGGAAAGTCTACTCTAGCACAGATACGCAGTATTTT	CASRKVYSSTDTQYF
-	TRBV4-2	TRBJ2-3	-	17	TGTGCCAGCAGCCAAGAGTTTTTGCAGGGTGCGTCAGATACGCAGTATTTT	CASSQEFLQGASDTQYF
-	TRBV6-6	TRBJ2-3	-	16	TGTGCCAGCAGTTACCCGAGGACAGAGACGCCGGGTACGCAGTATTTT	CASSYPRTETPGTQYF
-	TRBV29-1	TRBJ2-7	-	12	TGCAGCGTCACCCGGGGGACTTACGAGCAGTACTTC	CSVTRGTYEQYF
-	TRBV6-5	TRBJ2-1	-	14	TGTGCCAGCAGACCGGATGGGACAAGCAATGAGCAGTTCTTC	CASRPDGTSNEQFF
-	TRBV27	TRBJ1-4	-	17	TGTGGGATAGGAGGTTTGGCTCAGTCAGGGTCAAATGAAAAACTGTTTTTT	CGIGGLAQSGSNEKLFF
-	TRBV5-4	TRBJ2-1	TRBD2	16	TGTGCCAGCAGCTTGGGGGGAGGGCGGGCCTACAATGAGCAGTTCTTC	CASSLGGGRAYNEQFF
-	TRBV9	TRBJ2-1	TRBD1	13	TGTGCCAGCAGCCCAGGGGGATACAATGAGCAGTTCTTC	CASSPGGYNEQFF
-	TRBV5-1	TRBJ2-3	TRBD2	14	TGCGCCAGCAGTAGCGGGGGATACACAGATACGCAGTATTTT	CASSSGGYTDTQYF
-	TRBV2	TRBJ2-7	TRBD2	14	TGTGCCAGCAGTATCGGGACTAGCGGGAGGGAGCAGTACTTC	CASSIGTSGREQYF
-	TRBV5-1	TRBJ2-3	-	13	TGCGCCAGCAGTGCGGGAACCACAGATACGCAGTATTTT	CASSAGTTDTQYF
-	TRBV18	TRBJ2-5	TRBD1	14	TGTGCCAGCTCACCCTTCGAACAGGGGACGTCCCAGTACTTC	CASSPFEQGTSQYF
-	TRBV10-3	TRBJ2-1	TRBD1	15	TGTGCCATCAGTTCACAGGGGATCCGTGGGAATGAGCAGTTCTTC	CAISSQGIRGNEQFF